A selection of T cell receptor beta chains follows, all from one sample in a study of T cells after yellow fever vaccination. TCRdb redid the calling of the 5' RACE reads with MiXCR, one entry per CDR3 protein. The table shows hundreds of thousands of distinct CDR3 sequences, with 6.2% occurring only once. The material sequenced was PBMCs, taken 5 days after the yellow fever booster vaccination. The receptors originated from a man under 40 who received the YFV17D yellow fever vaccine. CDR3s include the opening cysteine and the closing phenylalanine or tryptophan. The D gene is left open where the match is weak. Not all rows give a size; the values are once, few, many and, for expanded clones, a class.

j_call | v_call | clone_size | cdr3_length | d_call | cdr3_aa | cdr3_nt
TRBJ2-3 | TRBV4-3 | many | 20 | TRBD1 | CASSQDPTHRDRVHGDTQYF | TGCGCCAGCAGCCAAGATCCCACCCATCGGGACAGGGTTCATGGAGATACGCAGTATTTT
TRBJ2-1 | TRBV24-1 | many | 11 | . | CATSGGVGQFF | TGTGCCACCAGTGGCGGAGTAGGGCAGTTCTTC
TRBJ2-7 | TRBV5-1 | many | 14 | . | CASRGGFSPYEQYF | TGCGCCAGCAGAGGGGGATTTTCTCCCTACGAGCAGTACTTC
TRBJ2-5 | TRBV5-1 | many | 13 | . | CASSFRGQETQYF | TGTGCCAGCAGCTTCAGGGGTCAAGAGACCCAGTACTTC
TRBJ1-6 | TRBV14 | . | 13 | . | CASGLGHNSPLHF | TGTGCCAGCGGCCTGGGGCATAATTCACCCCTCCACTTT
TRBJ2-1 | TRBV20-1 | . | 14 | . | CSARAPARGNEQFF | TGCAGTGCTAGAGCCCCAGCTAGGGGCAATGAGCAGTTCTTC
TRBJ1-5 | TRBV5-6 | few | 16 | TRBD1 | CASSETRGQVNQPQHF | TGTGCCAGCAGCGAAACCCGAGGACAGGTGAATCAGCCCCAGCATTTT
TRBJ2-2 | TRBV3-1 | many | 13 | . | CASRSGDTGELFF | TGTGCCAGCAGATCGGGAGACACCGGGGAGCTGTTTTTT
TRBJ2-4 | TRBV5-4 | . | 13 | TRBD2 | CASSLAGGNIQYF | TGTGCCAGCAGCTTAGCGGGAGGGAACATTCAGTACTTC
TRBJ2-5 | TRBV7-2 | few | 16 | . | CASSFILRDLQETQYF | TGTGCCAGCAGCTTCATTCTAAGGGATCTCCAAGAGACCCAGTACTTC
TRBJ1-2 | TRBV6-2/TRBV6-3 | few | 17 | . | CASRKSGTDSSNYGYTF | TGTGCCAGCAGAAAATCCGGAACAGACTCGTCTAACTATGGCTACACCTTC
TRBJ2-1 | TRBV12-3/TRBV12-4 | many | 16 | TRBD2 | CASSLRAGGSNNEQFF | TGTGCCAGCAGTTTAAGGGCGGGAGGAAGCAACAATGAGCAGTTCTTC
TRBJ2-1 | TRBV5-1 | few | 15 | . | CASSLLRAPYNEQFF | TGCGCCAGCAGCCTTCTTAGGGCCCCCTACAATGAGCAGTTCTTC
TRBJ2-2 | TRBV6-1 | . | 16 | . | CASSEVRVLNTGELFF | TGTGCCAGCAGTGAAGTGCGGGTCCTTAACACCGGGGAGCTGTTTTTT
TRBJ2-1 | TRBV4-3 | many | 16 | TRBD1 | CASSQEGQGLYNEQFF | TGCGCCAGCAGCCAAGAAGGACAGGGGCTCTACAATGAGCAGTTCTTC
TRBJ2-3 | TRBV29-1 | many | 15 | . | CSVAFSVRGADTQYF | TGCAGCGTCGCCTTTTCGGTCAGGGGGGCAGATACGCAGTATTTT
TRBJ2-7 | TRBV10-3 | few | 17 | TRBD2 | CAISERSETSVSYEQYF | TGTGCCATCAGTGAGAGGTCTGAGACTAGCGTCTCCTACGAGCAGTACTTC
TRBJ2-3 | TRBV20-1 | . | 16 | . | CSARSGAGSHTDTQYF | TGCAGTGCTAGATCGGGTGCGGGATCCCACACAGATACGCAGTATTTT
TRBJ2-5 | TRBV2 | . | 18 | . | CAISFRPLMNHRQETQYF | TGTGCCATCAGTTTTCGGCCCCTCATGAACCATCGGCAAGAGACCCAGTACTTC
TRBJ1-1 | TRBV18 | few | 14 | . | CASSPTAENTEAFF | TGTGCCAGCTCACCAACGGCCGAGAACACTGAAGCTTTCTTT
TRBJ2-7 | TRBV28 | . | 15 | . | CASHAGGGVSYEQYF | TGTGCCAGCCATGCGGGCGGCGGGGTTTCCTACGAGCAGTACTTC
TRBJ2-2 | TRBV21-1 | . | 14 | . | CASSKGGGSGELFF | TGTGCCAGCAGCAAAGGCGGAGGGTCCGGGGAGCTGTTTTTT
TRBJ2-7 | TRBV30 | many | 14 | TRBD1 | CAWSVLGQAYEQYF | TGTGCCTGGAGTGTACTTGGACAGGCCTACGAGCAGTACTTC
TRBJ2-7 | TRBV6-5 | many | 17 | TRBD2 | CASSLKASGTHPYEQYF | TGTGCCAGCAGCCTCAAGGCAAGCGGGACCCACCCCTACGAGCAGTACTTC
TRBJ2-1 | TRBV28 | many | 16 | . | CASSLPLTGTTGEQFF | TGTGCCAGCAGTTTACCATTGACAGGGACTACAGGGGAGCAGTTCTTC
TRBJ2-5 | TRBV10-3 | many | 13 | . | CAISEPLKETQYF | TGTGCCATCAGTGAACCACTCAAGGAGACCCAGTACTTC
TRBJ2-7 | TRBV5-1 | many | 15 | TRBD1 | CASSLEVGGGYEQYF | TGCGCCAGCAGCTTGGAGGTAGGGGGCGGTTACGAGCAGTACTTC
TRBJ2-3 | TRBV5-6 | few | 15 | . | CASSLEVASTDTQYF | TGTGCCAGCAGCTTGGAGGTCGCTAGCACAGATACGCAGTATTTT
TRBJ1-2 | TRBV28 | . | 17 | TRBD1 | CASSPSGNLGQAVGYTF | TGTGCCAGCAGTCCCTCCGGTAACTTGGGACAGGCGGTTGGCTACACCTTC
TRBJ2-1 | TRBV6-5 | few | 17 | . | CASSYAVGGPPWDEQFF | TGTGCCAGCAGTTACGCGGTGGGCGGTCCCCCCTGGGATGAGCAGTTCTTC
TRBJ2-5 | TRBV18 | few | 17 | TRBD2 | CASSLRRGLAGAETQYF | TGTGCCAGCTCACTCCGACGGGGGCTAGCGGGAGCGGAGACCCAGTACTTC
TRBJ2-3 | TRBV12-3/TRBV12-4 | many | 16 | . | CASSPHLVQGADTQYF | TGTGCCAGCAGTCCCCACCTCGTCCAAGGGGCAGATACGCAGTATTTT
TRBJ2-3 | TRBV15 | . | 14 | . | CATSRGDLTDTQYF | TGTGCCACCAGCAGAGGGGACCTCACAGATACGCAGTATTTT
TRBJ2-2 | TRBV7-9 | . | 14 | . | CASSLGLSCGELFF | TGTGCCAGCAGCTTGGGGCTCAGTTGCGGGGAGCTGTTTTTT
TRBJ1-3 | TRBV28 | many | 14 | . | CASSLARSGNTIYF | TGTGCCAGCAGTTTAGCGAGATCTGGAAACACCATATATTTT
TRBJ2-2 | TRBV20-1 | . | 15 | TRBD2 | CSASGYGGGTGELFF | TGCAGTGCTAGCGGCTACGGGGGGGGAACCGGGGAGCTGTTTTTT
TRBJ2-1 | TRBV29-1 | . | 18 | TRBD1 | CSGTPPSGTGYRYNEQFF | TGCAGCGGCACGCCCCCCTCCGGGACAGGGTATAGGTACAATGAGCAGTTCTTC
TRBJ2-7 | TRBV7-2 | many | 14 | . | CASSLGGLSNEQYF | TGTGCCAGCAGCTTAGGCGGTCTGTCAAACGAGCAGTACTTC
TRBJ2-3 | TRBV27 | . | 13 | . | CASSLPPATAQYF | TGTGCCAGCAGTTTGCCCCCCGCGACGGCGCAGTATTTT
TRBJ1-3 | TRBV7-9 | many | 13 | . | CASSPVTGNTIYF | TGTGCCAGCAGCCCGGTAACTGGAAACACCATATATTTT
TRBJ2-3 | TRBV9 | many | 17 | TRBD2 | CASSKGLAGGGADTQYF | TGTGCCAGCAGCAAAGGACTAGCGGGAGGCGGGGCAGATACGCAGTATTTT
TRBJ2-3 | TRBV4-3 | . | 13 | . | CASSQTPLVTQYF | TGCGCCAGCAGCCAAACCCCGCTGGTTACGCAGTATTTT
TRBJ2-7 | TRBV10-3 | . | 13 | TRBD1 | CAITPTGLNEQYF | TGTGCCATCACACCGACAGGGTTAAACGAGCAGTACTTC
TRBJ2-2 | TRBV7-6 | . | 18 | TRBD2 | CASSLAPAGRFNTGELFF | TGTGCCAGCAGCTTAGCTCCAGCGGGAAGATTTAACACCGGGGAGCTGTTTTTT
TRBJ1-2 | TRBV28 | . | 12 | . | CASSLGWAGYTF | TGTGCCAGCAGTTTAGGATGGGCGGGCTACACCTTC
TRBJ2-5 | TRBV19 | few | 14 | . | CASSSLADQETQYF | TGTGCCAGTAGTTCCCTTGCGGATCAAGAGACCCAGTACTTC
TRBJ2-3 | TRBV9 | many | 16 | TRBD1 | CASSVGSGGPGDTQYF | TGTGCCAGCAGCGTAGGCTCAGGGGGCCCGGGAGATACGCAGTATTTT
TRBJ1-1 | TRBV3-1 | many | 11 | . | CASSPGTWAFF | TGTGCCAGCAGCCCTGGGACATGGGCTTTCTTT
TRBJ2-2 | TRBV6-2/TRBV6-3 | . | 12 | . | CASSKNIGELFF | TGTGCCAGCAGTAAAAATATCGGGGAGCTGTTTTTT
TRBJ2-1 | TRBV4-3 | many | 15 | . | CASSQEARRYNEQFF | TGCGCCAGCAGCCAAGAAGCCCGGAGATACAATGAGCAGTTCTTC
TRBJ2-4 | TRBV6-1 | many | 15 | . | CASSPYGGQGNIQYF | TGTGCCAGCAGTCCCTATGGGGGCCAAGGCAACATTCAGTACTTC
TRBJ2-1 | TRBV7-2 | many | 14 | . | CASSPQRTLNEQFF | TGTGCCAGCAGCCCCCAAAGGACCTTGAATGAGCAGTTCTTC
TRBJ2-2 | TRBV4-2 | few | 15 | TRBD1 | CASSQETGLTGELFF | TGTGCCAGCAGCCAAGAGACAGGGTTGACCGGGGAGCTGTTTTTT
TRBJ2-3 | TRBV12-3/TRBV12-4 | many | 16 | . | CASSHMPGRRTDTQYF | TGTGCCAGCAGCCACATGCCGGGACGGCGCACAGATACGCAGTATTTT
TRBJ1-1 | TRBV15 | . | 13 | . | CATSLTGSTEAFF | TGTGCCACCAGTTTAACAGGGTCCACTGAAGCTTTCTTT
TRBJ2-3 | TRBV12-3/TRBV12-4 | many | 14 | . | CASSLGRAIDTQYF | TGTGCCAGCAGTTTAGGCAGGGCCATAGATACGCAGTATTTT
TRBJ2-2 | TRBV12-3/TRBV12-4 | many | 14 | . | CASSRYLHTGELFF | TGTGCCAGCAGTAGATACCTCCACACCGGGGAGCTGTTTTTT
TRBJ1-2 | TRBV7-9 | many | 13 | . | CASSPGALGGYTF | TGTGCCAGCAGCCCCGGGGCCCTTGGAGGCTACACCTTC
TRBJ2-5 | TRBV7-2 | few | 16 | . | CASSSTPRGRWETQYF | TGTGCCAGCAGCTCGACCCCTAGGGGGAGGTGGGAGACCCAGTACTTC